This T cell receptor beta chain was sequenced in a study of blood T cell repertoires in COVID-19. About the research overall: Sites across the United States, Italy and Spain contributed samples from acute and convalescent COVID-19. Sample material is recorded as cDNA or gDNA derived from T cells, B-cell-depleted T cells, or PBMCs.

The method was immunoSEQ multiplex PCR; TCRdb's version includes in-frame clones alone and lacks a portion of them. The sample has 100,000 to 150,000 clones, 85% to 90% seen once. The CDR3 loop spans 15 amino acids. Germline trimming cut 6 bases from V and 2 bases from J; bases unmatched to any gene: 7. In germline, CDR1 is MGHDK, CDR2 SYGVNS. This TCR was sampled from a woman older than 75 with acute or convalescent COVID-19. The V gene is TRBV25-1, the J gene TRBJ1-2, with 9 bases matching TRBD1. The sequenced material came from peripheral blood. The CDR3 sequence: CASSGRGTGNYGYTF. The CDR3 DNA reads TGTGCCAGCAGCGGTAGAGGGACAGGGAACTATGGCTACACCTTC.